This T cell receptor (beta chain) was observed in a study of shared clonotypes between healthy human individuals. Trimming cost V 2 bases and J 4 bases, with 9 bases left between them. This CDR3 region has 15 residues. Germline CDR1 is SGHTA and CDR2 is FQGNSA. How the authors handled the data: ImmunoSEQ yielded junction-only sequences lacking quality scores, so filtering differed. The table came from immunoSEQ multiplex PCR; TCRdb's copy has only in-frame clones and leaves some out. V and J calls and clone size follow that table, whereas D and trimming were derived from the DNA. The sample holds approximately 2.5 million clones; 90% to 95% are singletons and the top ten take about 0.34%.

This TCR derives from a man between 18 and 35 years old in good health. Some clones in this sample may be carry-over from other donors' samples. The rearrangement links TRBV7-2 to TRBJ2-6; D unresolved. The sequenced sample was naive CD4+ T cells from PBMCs. Subset of the sample: CD45RA+ positively selected. CDR3 residues: CASSLSLYGANVLTF. The DNA of the CDR3 is TGTGCCAGCAGCTTATCCTTGTACGGGGCCAACGTCCTGACTTTC.